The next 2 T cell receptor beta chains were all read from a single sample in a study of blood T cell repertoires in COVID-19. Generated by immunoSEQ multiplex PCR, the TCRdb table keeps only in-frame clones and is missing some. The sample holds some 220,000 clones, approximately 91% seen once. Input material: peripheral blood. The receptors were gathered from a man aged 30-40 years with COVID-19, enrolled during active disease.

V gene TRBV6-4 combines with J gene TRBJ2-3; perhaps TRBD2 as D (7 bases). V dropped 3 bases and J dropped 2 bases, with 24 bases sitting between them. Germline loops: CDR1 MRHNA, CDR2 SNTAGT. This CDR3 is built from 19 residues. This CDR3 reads CASSEGRGGRRFLTDTQYF. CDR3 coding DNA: TGTGCCAGCAGTGAAGGAAGGGGGGGACGGAGGTTTCTCACAGATACGCAGTATTTT.

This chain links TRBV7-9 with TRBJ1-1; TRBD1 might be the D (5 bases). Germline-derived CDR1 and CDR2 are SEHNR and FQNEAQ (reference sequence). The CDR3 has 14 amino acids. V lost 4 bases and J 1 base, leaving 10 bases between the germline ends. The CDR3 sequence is CASSSQGPNTEAFF. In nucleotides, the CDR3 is TGTGCCAGCAGCTCCCAGGGCCCGAACACTGAAGCTTTCTTT.